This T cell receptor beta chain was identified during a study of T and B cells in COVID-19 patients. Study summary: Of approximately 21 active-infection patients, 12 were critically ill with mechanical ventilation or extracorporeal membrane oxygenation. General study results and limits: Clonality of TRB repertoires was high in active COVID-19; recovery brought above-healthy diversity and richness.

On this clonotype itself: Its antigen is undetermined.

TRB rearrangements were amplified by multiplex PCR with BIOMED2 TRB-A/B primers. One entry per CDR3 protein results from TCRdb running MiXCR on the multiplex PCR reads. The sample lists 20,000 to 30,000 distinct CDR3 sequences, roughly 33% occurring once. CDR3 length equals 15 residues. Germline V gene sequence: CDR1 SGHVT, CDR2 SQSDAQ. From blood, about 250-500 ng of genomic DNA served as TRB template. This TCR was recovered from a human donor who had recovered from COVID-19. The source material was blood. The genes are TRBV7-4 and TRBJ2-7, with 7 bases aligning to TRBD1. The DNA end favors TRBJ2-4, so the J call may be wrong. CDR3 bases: TGTGCCAGCAGCGTAGTAGAAGGGGGCGATAACATTCAGTACTTC. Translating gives CASSVVEGGDNIQYF.